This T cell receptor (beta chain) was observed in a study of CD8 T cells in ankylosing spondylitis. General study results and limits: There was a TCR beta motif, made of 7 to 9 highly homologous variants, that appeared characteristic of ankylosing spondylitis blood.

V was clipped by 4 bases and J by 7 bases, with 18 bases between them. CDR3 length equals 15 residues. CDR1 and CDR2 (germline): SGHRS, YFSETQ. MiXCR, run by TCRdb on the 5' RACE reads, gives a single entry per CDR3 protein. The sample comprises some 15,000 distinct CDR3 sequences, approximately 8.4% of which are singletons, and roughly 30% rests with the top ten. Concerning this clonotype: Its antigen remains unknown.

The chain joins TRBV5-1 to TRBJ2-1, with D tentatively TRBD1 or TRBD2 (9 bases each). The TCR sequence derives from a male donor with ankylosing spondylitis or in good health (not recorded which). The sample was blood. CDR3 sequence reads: CASSLAGQGRNEQFF. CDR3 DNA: TGCGCCAGCAGCCTAGCGGGACAGGGTCGAAATGAGCAGTTCTTC.